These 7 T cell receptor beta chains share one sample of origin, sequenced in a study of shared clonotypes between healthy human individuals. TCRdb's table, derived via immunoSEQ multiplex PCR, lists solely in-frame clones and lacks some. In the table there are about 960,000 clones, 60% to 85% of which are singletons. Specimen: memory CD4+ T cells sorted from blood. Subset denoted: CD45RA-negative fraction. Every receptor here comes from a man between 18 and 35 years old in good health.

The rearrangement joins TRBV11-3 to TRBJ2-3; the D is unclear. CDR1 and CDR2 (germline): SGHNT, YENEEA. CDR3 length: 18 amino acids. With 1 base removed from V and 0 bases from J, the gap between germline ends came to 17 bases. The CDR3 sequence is CASSLGPLGPPSTDTQYF. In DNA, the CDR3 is TGTGCCAGCAGCTTAGGTCCCCTAGGGCCCCCCAGCACAGATACGCAGTATTTT.

CDR3 amino acids: CASNRDRGPETQYF. The CDR3 bases are TGTGCCAGCAACCGGGACAGGGGTCCAGAGACCCAGTACTTC. The chain is built from TRBV2 and TRBJ2-5, with 10 bases fitting TRBD1. The length of the CDR3 is 14 residues. The V segment lost 7 bases and the J segment 4 bases; nucleotides outside the gene matches: 6. Germline-derived CDR1 and CDR2 are SNHLY and FYNNEI.

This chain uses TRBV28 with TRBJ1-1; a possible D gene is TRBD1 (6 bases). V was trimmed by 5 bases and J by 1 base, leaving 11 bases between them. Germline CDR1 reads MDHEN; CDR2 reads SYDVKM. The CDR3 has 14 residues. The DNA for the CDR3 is TGTGCCAGCAGTACGGACAGCGGGAACACTGAAGCTTTCTTT. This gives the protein CASSTDSGNTEAFF.

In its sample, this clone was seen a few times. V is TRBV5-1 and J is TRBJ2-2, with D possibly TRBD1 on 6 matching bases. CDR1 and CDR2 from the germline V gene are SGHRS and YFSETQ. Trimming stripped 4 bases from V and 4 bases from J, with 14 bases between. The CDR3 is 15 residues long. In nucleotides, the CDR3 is TGCGCCAGCAGCCCACAGGGCGAGGGCACCGGGGAGCTGTTTTTT. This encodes CASSPQGEGTGELFF.

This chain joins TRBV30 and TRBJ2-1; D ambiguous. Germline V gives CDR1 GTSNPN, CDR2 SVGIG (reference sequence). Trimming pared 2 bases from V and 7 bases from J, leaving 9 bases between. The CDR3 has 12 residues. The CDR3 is CAWSQLGNEQFF. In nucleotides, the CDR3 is TGTGCCTGGAGTCAGTTAGGGAATGAGCAGTTCTTC.

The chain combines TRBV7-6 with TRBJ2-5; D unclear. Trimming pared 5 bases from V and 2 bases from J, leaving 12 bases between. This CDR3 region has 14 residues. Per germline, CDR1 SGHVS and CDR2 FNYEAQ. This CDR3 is CASSPGHIQETQYF. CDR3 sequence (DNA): TGTGCCAGCAGCCCCGGGCACATTCAAGAGACCCAGTACTTC.

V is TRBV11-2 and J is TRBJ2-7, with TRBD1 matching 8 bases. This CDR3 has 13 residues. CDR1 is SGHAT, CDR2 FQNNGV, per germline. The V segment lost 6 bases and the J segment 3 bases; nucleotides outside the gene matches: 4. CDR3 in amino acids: CASRKTGVYEQYF. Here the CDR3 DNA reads TGTGCCAGCAGAAAGACAGGGGTCTACGAGCAGTACTTC.